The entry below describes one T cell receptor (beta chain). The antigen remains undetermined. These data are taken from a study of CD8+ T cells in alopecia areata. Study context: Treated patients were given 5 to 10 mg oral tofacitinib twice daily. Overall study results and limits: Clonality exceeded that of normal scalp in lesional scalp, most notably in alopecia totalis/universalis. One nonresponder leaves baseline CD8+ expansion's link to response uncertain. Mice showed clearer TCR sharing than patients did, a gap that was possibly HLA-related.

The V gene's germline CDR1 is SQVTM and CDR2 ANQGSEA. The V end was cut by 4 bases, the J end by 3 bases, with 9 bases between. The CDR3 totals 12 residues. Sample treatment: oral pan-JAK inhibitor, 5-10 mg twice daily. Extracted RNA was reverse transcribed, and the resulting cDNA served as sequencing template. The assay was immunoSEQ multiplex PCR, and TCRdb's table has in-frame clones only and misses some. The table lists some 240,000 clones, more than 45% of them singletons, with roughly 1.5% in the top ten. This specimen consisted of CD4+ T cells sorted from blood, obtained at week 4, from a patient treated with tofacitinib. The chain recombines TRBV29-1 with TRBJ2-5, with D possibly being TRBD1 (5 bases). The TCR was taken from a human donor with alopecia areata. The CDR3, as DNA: TGCAGCGTTGCACAGGTCAAAGAGACCCAGTACTTC. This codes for CSVAQVKETQYF.